These T cell receptor beta chains were read from a single sample in a study of OX40 agonist ivuxolimab in advanced cancers. Only in-frame clones appear in the TCRdb table, and some are missing; sequencing was by immunoSEQ multiplex PCR. The table includes around 45,000 clones, about nine tenths detected once. Source: CD4+ or CD8+ T cells sorted from blood, taken in a trial of the OX40 agonist ivuxolimab. The receptors originated from an adult with an advanced solid tumor such as melanoma, head and neck, liver or kidney cancer. The CDR3 runs from the conserved cysteine through the conserved F or W. A D gene is named only where the DNA matches it firmly. Rows give clone size only sometimes, using once, few, many, or a class for an expanded clone.

V,D,J,size,CDR3,DNA
TRBV7-9,TRBD1,TRBJ2-7,NA,CASSQTGVGEQYF,TGTGCCAGCAGCCAAACAGGGGTGGGTGAGCAGTACTTC
TRBV19,NA,TRBJ1-5,NA,CASIGGGNSNQPQHF,TGTGCCAGTATTGGAGGGGGGAATAGCAATCAGCCCCAGCATTTT
TRBV19,NA,TRBJ1-1,NA,CASSIGRTRNTEAFF,TGTGCCAGTAGTATAGGGCGGACAAGGAACACTGAAGCTTTCTTT
TRBV6-6,NA,TRBJ2-1,NA,CASSYSRFYNEQFF,TGTGCCAGCAGTTACTCGAGATTCTACAATGAGCAGTTCTTC
TRBV7-2,NA,TRBJ2-7,NA,CASSLNAVSSYEQYF,TGTGCCAGCAGCTTAAACGCGGTGAGCTCCTACGAGCAGTACTTC
TRBV12-2,NA,TRBJ2-1,NA,CASRLGASGRSGSYNEQFF,TGTGCAAGTCGCTTAGGGGCTAGCGGGAGATCTGGCTCCTACAATGAGCAGTTCTTC
TRBV4-3,NA,TRBJ2-2,NA,CASSRRAANTGELFF,TGCGCCAGCAGCCGGAGAGCAGCGAACACCGGGGAGCTGTTTTTT
TRBV19,NA,TRBJ2-3,NA,CASSTRGRTDTQYF,TGTGCCAGTAGTACGCGAGGACGGACAGATACGCAGTATTTT
TRBV10-3,TRBD1,TRBJ1-5,NA,CAISADRSNQPQHF,TGTGCCATCAGCGCGGACAGGTCCAATCAGCCCCAGCATTTT
TRBV7-8,NA,TRBJ2-5,NA,CASSLRPTRETQYF,TGTGCCAGCAGCTTAAGGCCGACGCGAGAGACCCAGTACTTC
TRBV10-3,NA,TRBJ1-5,NA,CAISRGGADQPQHF,TGTGCCATCAGCCGAGGGGGGGCGGATCAGCCCCAGCATTTT
TRBV7-9,NA,TRBJ2-7,NA,CASSSPEGRYSYEQYF,TGTGCCAGCAGCTCACCAGAGGGACGGTACTCCTACGAGCAGTACTTC
TRBV27,NA,TRBJ2-1,NA,CASSFSGFYNEQFF,TGTGCCAGCAGTTTCTCGGGATTCTACAATGAGCAGTTCTTC
TRBV6-1,TRBD2,TRBJ2-7,few,CASSGRSSGRLYEQYF,TGTGCCAGCAGTGGGCGAAGTAGCGGGAGGCTCTACGAGCAGTACTTC